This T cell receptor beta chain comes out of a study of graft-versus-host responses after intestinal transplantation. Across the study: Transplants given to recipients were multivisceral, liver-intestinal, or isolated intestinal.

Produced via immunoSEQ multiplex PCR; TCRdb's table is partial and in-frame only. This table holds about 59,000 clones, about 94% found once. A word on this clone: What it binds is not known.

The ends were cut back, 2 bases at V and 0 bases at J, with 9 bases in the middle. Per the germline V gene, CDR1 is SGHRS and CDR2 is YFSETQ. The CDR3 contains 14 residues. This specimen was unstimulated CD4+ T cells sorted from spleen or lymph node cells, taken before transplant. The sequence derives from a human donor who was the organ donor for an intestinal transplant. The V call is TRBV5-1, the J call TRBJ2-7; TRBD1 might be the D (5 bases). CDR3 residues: CASSLDSRSYEQYF. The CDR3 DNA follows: TGCGCCAGCAGCTTAGACAGCCGCTCCTACGAGCAGTACTTC.